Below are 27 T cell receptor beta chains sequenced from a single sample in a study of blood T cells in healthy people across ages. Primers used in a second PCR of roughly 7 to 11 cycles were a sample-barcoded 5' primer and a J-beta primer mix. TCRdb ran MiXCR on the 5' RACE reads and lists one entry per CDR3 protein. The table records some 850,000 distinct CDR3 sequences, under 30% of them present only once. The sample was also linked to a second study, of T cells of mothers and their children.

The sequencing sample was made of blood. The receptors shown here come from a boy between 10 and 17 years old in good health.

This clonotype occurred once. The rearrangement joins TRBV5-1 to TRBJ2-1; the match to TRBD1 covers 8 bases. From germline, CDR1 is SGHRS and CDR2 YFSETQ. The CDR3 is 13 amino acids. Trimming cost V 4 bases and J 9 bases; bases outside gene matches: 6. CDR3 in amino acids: CASSTQGASEQFF. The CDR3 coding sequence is TGCGCCAGCAGCACGCAGGGGGCAAGTGAGCAGTTCTTC.

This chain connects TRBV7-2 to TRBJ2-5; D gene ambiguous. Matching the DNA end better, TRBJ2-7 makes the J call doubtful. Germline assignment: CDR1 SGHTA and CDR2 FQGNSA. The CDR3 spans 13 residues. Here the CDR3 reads CASTEASTYEQYF. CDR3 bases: TGTGCCAGCACGGAAGCCAGCACCTACGAGCAGTACTTC.

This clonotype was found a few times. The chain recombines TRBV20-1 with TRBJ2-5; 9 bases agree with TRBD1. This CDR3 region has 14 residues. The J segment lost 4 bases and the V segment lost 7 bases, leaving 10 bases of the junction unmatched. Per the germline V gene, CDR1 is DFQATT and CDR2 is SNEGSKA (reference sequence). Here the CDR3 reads CSGTGTGRGETQYF. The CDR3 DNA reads TGCAGTGGCACCGGGACAGGGAGAGGAGAGACCCAGTACTTC.

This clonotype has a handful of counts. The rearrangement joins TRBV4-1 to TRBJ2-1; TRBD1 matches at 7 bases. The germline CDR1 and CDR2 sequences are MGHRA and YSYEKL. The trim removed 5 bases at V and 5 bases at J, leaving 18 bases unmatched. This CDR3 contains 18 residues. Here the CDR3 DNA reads TGCGCCAGCAGCGAACCTCGAGGACAGGATAGGGGAAACAATGAGCAGTTCTTC. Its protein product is CASSEPRGQDRGNNEQFF.

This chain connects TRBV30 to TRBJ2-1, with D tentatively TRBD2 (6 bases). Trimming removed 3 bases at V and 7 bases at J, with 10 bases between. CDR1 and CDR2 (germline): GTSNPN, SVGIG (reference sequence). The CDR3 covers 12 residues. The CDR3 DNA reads TGTGCCTGGAGGGGCGCGGGGAATGAGCAGTTCTTC. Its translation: CAWRGAGNEQFF.

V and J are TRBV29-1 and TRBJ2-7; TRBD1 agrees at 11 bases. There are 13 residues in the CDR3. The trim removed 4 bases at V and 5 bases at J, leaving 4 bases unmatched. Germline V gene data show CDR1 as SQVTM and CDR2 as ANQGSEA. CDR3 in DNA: TGCAGCGTTGGGACAGGGGGCTTGAACGAGCAGTACTTC. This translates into CSVGTGGLNEQYF.

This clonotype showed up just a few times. The CDR3 region is CAISVTQRDPEAFF. In DNA, the CDR3 is TGTGCCATCAGTGTAACCCAGAGAGACCCTGAAGCTTTCTTT. V gene TRBV10-3 combines with J gene TRBJ1-1; D not certain. Between the trimmed V and J ends, which lost 4 bases and 6 bases, there was a span of 15 bases. CDR1 is ENHRY, CDR2 SYGVKD, per germline. This CDR3 contains 14 residues.

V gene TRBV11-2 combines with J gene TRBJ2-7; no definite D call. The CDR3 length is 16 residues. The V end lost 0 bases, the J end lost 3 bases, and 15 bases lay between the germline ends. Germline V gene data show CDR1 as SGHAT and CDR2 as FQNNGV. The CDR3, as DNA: TGTGCCAGCAGCTTAGATTACGGGTCGGTCTACTACGAGCAGTACTTC. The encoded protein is CASSLDYGSVYYEQYF.

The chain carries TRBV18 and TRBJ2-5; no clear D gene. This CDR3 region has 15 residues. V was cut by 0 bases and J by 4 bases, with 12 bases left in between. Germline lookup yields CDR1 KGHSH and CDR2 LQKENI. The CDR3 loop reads CASSPPPPGPETQYF. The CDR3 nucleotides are TGTGCCAGCTCACCACCTCCCCCGGGCCCAGAGACCCAGTACTTC.

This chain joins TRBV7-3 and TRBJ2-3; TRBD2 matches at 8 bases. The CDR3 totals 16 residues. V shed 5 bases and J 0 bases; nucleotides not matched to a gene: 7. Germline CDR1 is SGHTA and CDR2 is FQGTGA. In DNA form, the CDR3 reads TGTGCCAGCAGCCCCACACGGGGGGGGAGCACAGATACGCAGTATTTT. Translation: CASSPTRGGSTDTQYF.

This chain's CDR3 is CSARDWERGGTDTQYF. The CDR3 bases are TGCAGTGCTAGAGATTGGGAGCGGGGGGGCACAGATACGCAGTATTTT. V usage is TRBV20-1 and J usage is TRBJ2-3; 9 bases align to TRBD2. The CDR3 length is 16 residues. Germline CDR1 is DFQATT and CDR2 is SNEGSKA (reference sequence). The V gene end was trimmed by 0 bases and the J gene end by 1 base; junction bases not matched to a gene: 5.

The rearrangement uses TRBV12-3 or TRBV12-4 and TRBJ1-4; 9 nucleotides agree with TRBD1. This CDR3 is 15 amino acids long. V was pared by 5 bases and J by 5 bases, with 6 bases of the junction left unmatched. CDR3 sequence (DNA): TGTGCCAGCAGTCGCTCCGGGACAGGGAATGAAAAACTGTTTTTT. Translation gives CASSRSGTGNEKLFF.

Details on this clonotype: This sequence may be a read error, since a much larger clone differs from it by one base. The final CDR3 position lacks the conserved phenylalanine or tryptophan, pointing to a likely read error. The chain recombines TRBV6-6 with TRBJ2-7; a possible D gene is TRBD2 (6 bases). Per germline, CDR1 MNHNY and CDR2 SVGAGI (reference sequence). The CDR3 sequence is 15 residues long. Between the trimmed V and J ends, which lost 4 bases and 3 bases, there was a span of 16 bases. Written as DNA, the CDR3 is TGTGCCAGCAGTTCCCGGGGCGGGACCCTCTACGAGCAGTACCTC. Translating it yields CASSSRGGTLYEQYL.

The CDR3 protein is CASSLSAVTEAFF. The CDR3 nucleotides read TGTGCCAGCAGCTTATCGGCGGTAACTGAAGCTTTCTTT. V is TRBV7-2 and J is TRBJ1-1, with D uncertain. The V gene's germline CDR1 is SGHTA and CDR2 FQGNSA. This CDR3 is built from 13 residues. V was shortened by 2 bases and J by 5 bases, with 9 bases between the two germline ends.

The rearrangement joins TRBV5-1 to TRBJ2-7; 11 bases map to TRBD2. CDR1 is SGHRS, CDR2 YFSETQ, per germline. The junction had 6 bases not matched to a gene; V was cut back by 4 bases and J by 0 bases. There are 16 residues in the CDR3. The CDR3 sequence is CASSKFGTSGSYEQYF. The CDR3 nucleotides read TGCGCCAGCAGCAAATTCGGGACTAGCGGCTCCTACGAGCAGTACTTC.

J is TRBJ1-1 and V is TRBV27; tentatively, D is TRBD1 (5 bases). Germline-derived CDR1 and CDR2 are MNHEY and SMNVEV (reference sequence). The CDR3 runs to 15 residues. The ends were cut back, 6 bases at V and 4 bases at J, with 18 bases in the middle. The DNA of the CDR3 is TGTGCCAGCAGAATTATGGGCGGGGGAGGCACTGAAGCTTTCTTT. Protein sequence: CASRIMGGGGTEAFF.

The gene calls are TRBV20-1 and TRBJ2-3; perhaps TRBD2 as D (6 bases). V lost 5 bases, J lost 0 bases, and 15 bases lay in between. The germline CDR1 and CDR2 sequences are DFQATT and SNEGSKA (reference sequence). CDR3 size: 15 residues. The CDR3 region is CSAPVAGLSTDTQYF. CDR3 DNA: TGCAGTGCTCCCGTGGCGGGGTTAAGCACAGATACGCAGTATTTT.

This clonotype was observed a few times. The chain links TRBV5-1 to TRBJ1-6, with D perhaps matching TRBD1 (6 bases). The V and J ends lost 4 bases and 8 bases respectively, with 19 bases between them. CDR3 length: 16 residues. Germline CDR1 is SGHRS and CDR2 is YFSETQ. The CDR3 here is CASSISGARRDSPLHF. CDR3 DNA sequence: TGCGCCAGCAGCATTTCGGGGGCGAGACGGGATTCACCCCTCCACTTT.

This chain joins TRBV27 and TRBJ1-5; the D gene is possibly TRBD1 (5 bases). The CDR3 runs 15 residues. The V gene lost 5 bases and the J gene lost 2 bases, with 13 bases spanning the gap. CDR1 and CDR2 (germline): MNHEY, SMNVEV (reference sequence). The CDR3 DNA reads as TGTGCCAGCAGTGGACTGGGGGTTGGCAATCAGCCCCAGCATTTT. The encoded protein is CASSGLGVGNQPQHF.

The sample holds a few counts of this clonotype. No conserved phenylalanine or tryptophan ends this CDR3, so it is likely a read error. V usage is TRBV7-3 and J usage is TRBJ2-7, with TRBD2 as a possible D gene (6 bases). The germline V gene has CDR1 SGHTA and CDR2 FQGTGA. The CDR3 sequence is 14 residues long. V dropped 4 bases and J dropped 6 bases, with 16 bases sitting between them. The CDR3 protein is CASSSGTPWGEQYS. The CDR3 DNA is TGTGCCAGCAGCTCCGGGACTCCCTGGGGCGAGCAGTACTCC.

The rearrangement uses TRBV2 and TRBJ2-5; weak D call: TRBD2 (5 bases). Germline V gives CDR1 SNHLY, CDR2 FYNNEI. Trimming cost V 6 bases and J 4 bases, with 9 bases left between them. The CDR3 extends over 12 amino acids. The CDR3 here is CASRPSSETQYF. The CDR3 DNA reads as TGTGCCAGCAGACCTAGCTCAGAGACCCAGTACTTC.

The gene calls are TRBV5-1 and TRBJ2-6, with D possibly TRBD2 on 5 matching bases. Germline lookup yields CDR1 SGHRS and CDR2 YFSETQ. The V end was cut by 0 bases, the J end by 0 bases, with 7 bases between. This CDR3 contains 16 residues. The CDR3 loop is CASSLAGNSGANVLTF. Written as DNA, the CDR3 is TGCGCCAGCAGCTTGGCCGGGAACTCTGGGGCCAACGTCCTGACTTTC.

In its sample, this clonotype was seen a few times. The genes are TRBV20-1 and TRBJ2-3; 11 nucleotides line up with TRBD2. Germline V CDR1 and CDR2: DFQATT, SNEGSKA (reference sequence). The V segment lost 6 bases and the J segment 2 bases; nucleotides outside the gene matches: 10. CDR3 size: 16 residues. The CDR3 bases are TGCAGTGCCTCGCTCGGGACTAGCGGACACACAGATACGCAGTATTTT. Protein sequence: CSASLGTSGHTDTQYF.

CDR3 region: CASSQDGTGGGEQYF. The CDR3 region has the DNA TGCGCCAGCAGCCAAGATGGGACAGGGGGCGGCGAGCAGTACTTC. This chain uses TRBV4-3 with TRBJ2-5; 12 bases match TRBD1. The J call may be mistaken, given a closer DNA end match to TRBJ2-7. CDR1 LGHNA and CDR2 YSLEER come from the germline V gene. The CDR3 spans 15 residues.

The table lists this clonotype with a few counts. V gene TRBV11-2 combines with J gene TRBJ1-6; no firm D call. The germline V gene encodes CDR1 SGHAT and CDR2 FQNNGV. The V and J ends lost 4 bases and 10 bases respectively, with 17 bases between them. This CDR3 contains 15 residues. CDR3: CASSSVGPGRSPLHF. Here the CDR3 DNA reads TGTGCCAGCAGCTCCGTCGGGCCCGGAAGGTCACCCCTCCACTTT.

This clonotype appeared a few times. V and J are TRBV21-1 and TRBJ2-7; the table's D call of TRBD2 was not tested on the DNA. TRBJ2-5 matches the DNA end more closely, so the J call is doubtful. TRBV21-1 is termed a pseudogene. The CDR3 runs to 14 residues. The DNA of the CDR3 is TGTGCCAGGGAATCCGGGACTAGCGAAGAGACCCAGTACTTC. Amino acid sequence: CARESGTSEETQYF.

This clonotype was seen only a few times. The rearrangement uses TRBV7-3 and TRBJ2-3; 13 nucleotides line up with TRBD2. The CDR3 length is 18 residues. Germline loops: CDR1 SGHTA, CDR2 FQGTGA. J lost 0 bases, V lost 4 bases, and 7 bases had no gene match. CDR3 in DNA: TGTGCCAGCAGCTCAGGACTAGCGGGGGAACTCAGCACAGATACGCAGTATTTT. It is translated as CASSSGLAGELSTDTQYF. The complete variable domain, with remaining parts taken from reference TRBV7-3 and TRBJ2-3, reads GAGVSQTPSNKVTEKGKYVELRCDPISGHTALYWYRQSLGQGPEFLIYFQGTGAADDSGLPNDRFFAVRPEGSVSTLKIQRTERGDSAVYLCASSSGLAGELSTDTQYFGPGTRLTVL.